This T cell receptor beta chain was obtained from a study of blood T cell repertoires in COVID-19. Study details: Sources were T cells, B-cell-depleted T cells, or PBMCs; the material itself was cDNA or gDNA.

The CDR3 has 15 amino acids. From germline, CDR1 is LGHNA and CDR2 YNFKEQ. Deletions cut 0 bases from V and 0 bases from J, with 8 bases between. In the authors' workflow: The assay estimated nucleated cells by amplifying reference gene primers. Here immunoSEQ multiplex PCR was the method, and the copy in TCRdb shows in-frame clones only, minus some. The DNA gave D and trimming, while V, J and clone size come from that table. The sample records about 160,000 clones, around 80% being singletons. The receptor was isolated from a woman over 75 with acute or convalescent COVID-19. The chain has TRBV4-2 and TRBJ2-5; D gene ambiguous. The sequencing sample was made of peripheral blood. Here the CDR3 reads CASSQERNNQETQYF. For the CDR3, the DNA is TGTGCCAGCAGCCAAGAGAGGAACAACCAAGAGACCCAGTACTTC.